Following are 24 T cell receptor beta chains from one sample sequenced in a study of beta chain features in type 1 diabetes. Their antigen targets remain unknown. Overall study results and limits: All four CD4+ subsets from Type 1 diabetes patients carried moderately but significantly shorter TCRB CDR3s.

As every portion of the isolated RNA was reverse transcribed, the sequencing read expressed TCRB transcripts. Only in-frame clones appear in the TCRdb table, and some are missing; sequencing was by immunoSEQ multiplex PCR. The repertoire consists of roughly 300,000 clones, with around 8.5% occurring once and the leading ten covering roughly 1%. Input material: central memory CD4+ T cells from blood. All receptors come from a man between 25 and 39 years old with type 1 diabetes.

This clone was counted between two and nine times. The gene calls are TRBV6-1 and TRBJ2-4; TRBD1 agrees at 7 bases. The J segment lost 1 base and the V segment lost 3 bases, leaving 12 bases of the junction unmatched. The CDR3 contains 18 residues. Germline CDR1 and CDR2: MNHNS and SASEGT. For the CDR3, the DNA is TGTGCCAGCAGTGACAGGGGGAGTTATCTTGGGGCCAAAAACATTCAGTACTTC. This gives the protein CASSDRGSYLGAKNIQYF.

This clone showed up many times. The J gene is TRBJ2-3, the V gene TRBV5-1; maybe TRBD2 (5 bases). Looked up from germline, CDR1 is SGHRS and CDR2 is YFSETQ. The CDR3 has 15 amino acids. The V gene lost 1 base and the J gene lost 3 bases, with 12 bases spanning the gap. The CDR3 is CASSLTRFGTDTQYF. The CDR3 coding sequence is TGCGCCAGCAGCTTGACTAGATTCGGGACAGATACGCAGTATTTT.

The chain links TRBV7-2 to TRBJ2-3; 7 bases align to TRBD1. This CDR3 is 14 amino acids long. Germline loops: CDR1 SGHTA, CDR2 FQGNSA. Trimming removed 5 bases from V and 4 bases from J; junction bases left unmatched: 6. CDR3 DNA: TGTGCCAGCAGCAGTAACAGGGGCTCAGATACGCAGTATTTT. Its protein is CASSSNRGSDTQYF. Looking up the rest from reference TRBV7-2 and TRBJ2-3 gives the full variable domain: GAGVSQSPSNKVTEKGKDVELRCDPISGHTALYWYRQSLGQGLEFLIYFQGNSAPDKSGLPSDRFSAERTGGSVSTLTIQRTQQEDSAVYLCASSSNRGSDTQYFGPGTRLTVL.

This clone has only a few counts. The chain recombines TRBV9 with TRBJ1-5; D gene unclear. Trimming stripped 0 bases from V and 3 bases from J, with 10 bases between. CDR1 and CDR2 (germline): SGDLS, YYNGEE. The CDR3 totals 15 residues. The CDR3 DNA sequence: TGTGCCAGCAGCGTAGATGGCAGGACCAATCAGCCCCAGCATTTT. It translates to CASSVDGRTNQPQHF.

This clone was found a few times. The chain is built from TRBV6-5 and TRBJ1-2; D ambiguous. Trimming left V 7 bases short and J 5 bases short, with 14 bases between. The CDR3 is made up of 13 amino acids. Germline CDR1 is MNHEY and CDR2 is SVGAGI. This CDR3 is CASNNGVGYGYTF. CDR3 coding DNA: TGTGCCAGCAATAACGGGGTTGGGTATGGCTACACCTTC.

This clone was detected only a few times. The chain uses TRBV10-2 and TRBJ2-5; possible D gene TRBD2, 6 bases. This CDR3 region has 13 residues. The germline V and J ends were trimmed by 5 bases and 2 bases, with 9 bases remaining between them. The germline V gene encodes CDR1 WSHSY and CDR2 SAAADI. The CDR3 bases are TGCGCCAGCAGTCGCGGGGATCAAGAGACCCAGTACTTC. Translated: CASSRGDQETQYF.

In its sample, this clone was seen a few times. This chain uses TRBV2 with TRBJ1-1; no clear D gene. CDR1 and CDR2 from the germline V gene are SNHLY and FYNNEI. This CDR3 has 13 residues. V shed 6 bases and J shed 0 bases, with 8 bases lying between them. The CDR3 nucleotides are TGTGCCAGCAGAACAGACATGAACACTGAAGCTTTCTTT. This encodes CASRTDMNTEAFF. Full variable domain (remainder filled in from reference TRBV2 and TRBJ1-1): EPEVTQTPSHQVTQMGQEVILRCVPISNHLYFYWYRQILGQKVEFLVSFYNNEISEKSEIFDDQFSVERPDGSNFTLKIRSTKLEDSAMYFCASRTDMNTEAFFGQGTRLTVV.

This clone was found a few times. The identical CDR3 is also encoded by other nucleotide sequences in the sample. V usage is TRBV15 and J usage is TRBJ2-7; D is ambiguous. V was shortened by 4 bases and J by 3 bases, with 4 bases between the two germline ends. The length of the CDR3 is 11 residues. Germline V gene data show CDR1 as LNHNV and CDR2 as YYDKDF (reference sequence). The CDR3 DNA follows: TGTGCCACCAGCAAGGGCTACGAGCAGTACTTC. It encodes CATSKGYEQYF.

This chain links TRBV7-2 with TRBJ1-1; no reliable D call. The CDR3 contains 14 residues. Germline CDR1 and CDR2: SGHTA and FQGNSA. Trimming left V 4 bases short and J 10 bases short, with 19 bases between. The CDR3 sequence is CASSSDGRDRRAFF. The DNA of the CDR3 is TGTGCCAGCAGCTCAGATGGGAGGGATCGACGAGCTTTCTTT.

This clone appeared a few times. Other DNA sequences in this specimen translate into the identical CDR3. The rearrangement uses TRBV7-2 and TRBJ2-5, with 9 bases matching TRBD1. Losses at the gene ends were 1 base for V and 1 base for J; bases not matched to a gene: 4. Germline V gives CDR1 SGHTA, CDR2 FQGNSA. This CDR3 is built from 16 residues. The CDR3 DNA reads as TGTGCCAGCAGCTTAGTAGGGACAGGGAGCCAAGAGACCCAGTACTTC. Translation: CASSLVGTGSQETQYF.

This clone occurred a few times. This chain joins TRBV7-9 and TRBJ1-6, with 7 bases fitting TRBD1. In germline, CDR1 is SEHNR, CDR2 FQNEAQ (reference sequence). With V trimmed by 1 base and J by 6 bases, 9 bases remained unmatched. This CDR3 is built from 17 residues. The CDR3 spells CASSLVVGTARNSPLHF. The CDR3 DNA is TGTGCCAGCAGCTTAGTAGTCGGGACAGCCCGTAATTCACCCCTCCACTTT.

The V gene is TRBV6-5, the J gene TRBJ1-1, with D possibly being TRBD1 (5 bases). Trimming stripped 0 bases from V and 3 bases from J, with 11 bases between. The germline V gene encodes CDR1 MNHEY and CDR2 SVGAGI. CDR3 length equals 15 residues. Here the CDR3 reads CASSYSPGRDTEAFF. The CDR3 coding sequence is TGTGCCAGCAGTTACTCCCCAGGGCGGGACACTGAAGCTTTCTTT.

This clone occurred a few times. This chain joins TRBV19 and TRBJ1-6; a possible D gene is TRBD1 (6 bases). V was clipped by 3 bases and J by 7 bases, with 10 bases between them. The germline gives CDR1 LNHDA, CDR2 SQIVND (reference sequence). CDR3 length: 14 amino acids. The CDR3 DNA follows: TGTGCCAGTAGTATCCAGGGGATCAATTCACCCCTCCACTTT. Translating gives CASSIQGINSPLHF.

The gene calls are TRBV27 and TRBJ2-6; D not certain. CDR3 size: 19 residues. Between the trimmed V and J ends, which lost 7 bases and 2 bases, there was a span of 24 bases. Germline V lookup: CDR1 MNHEY, CDR2 SMNVEV (reference sequence). CDR3 protein: CASTRKEQVIGPGANVLTF. CDR3 nucleotide sequence: TGTGCCAGCACCAGAAAGGAGCAGGTCATAGGACCTGGGGCCAACGTCCTGACTTTC.

This sequence joins TRBV28 and TRBJ2-5, with 9 bases fitting TRBD2. The junction had 10 bases not matched to a gene; V was cut back by 6 bases and J by 5 bases. The CDR3 consists of 15 residues. The V gene's germline CDR1 is MDHEN and CDR2 SYDVKM. CDR3 bases: TGTGCCAGCAGGATTTCTGCGGGGGGGTATGAGACCCAGTACTTC. It encodes CASRISAGGYETQYF.

This sequence joins TRBV30 and TRBJ2-2, with 8 bases identical to TRBD2. This CDR3 region has 12 residues. CDR1 and CDR2 (germline): GTSNPN, SVGIG (reference sequence). Germline trimming cut 8 bases from V and 6 bases from J; bases unmatched to any gene: 5. CDR3 bases: TGTGCCGAACGGGAGGGAGCCGGGGAGCTGTTTTTT. This gives the protein CAEREGAGELFF. Using reference TRBV30 and TRBJ2-2 for the parts outside the CDR3, the full variable domain is SQTIHQWPATLVQPVGSPLSLECTVEGTSNPNLYWYRQAAGRGLQLLFYSVGIGQISSEVPQNLSASRPQDRQFILSSKKLLLSDSGFYLCAEREGAGELFFGEGSRLTVL.

The J gene is TRBJ2-5, the V gene TRBV6-6; D is tentatively TRBD1 or TRBD2 (6 bases each). Deletions cut 6 bases from V and 4 bases from J, with 18 bases between. Per the germline V gene, CDR1 is MNHNY and CDR2 is SVGAGI (reference sequence). This CDR3 has 15 amino acids. The CDR3 loop is CASRIDGGGGETQYF. CDR3 coding DNA: TGTGCCAGCAGGATAGACGGAGGGGGTGGAGAGACCCAGTACTTC.

This clone was recorded a few times. The rearrangement uses TRBV30 and TRBJ1-5; D is unclear. The V end was cut by 7 bases, the J end by 0 bases, with 13 bases between. The CDR3 consists of 14 residues. Germline-derived CDR1 and CDR2 are GTSNPN and SVGIG (reference sequence). DNA of the CDR3: TGTGCCTTCTCGGATGGTTTTAGCAATCAGCCCCAGCATTTT. The encoded protein is CAFSDGFSNQPQHF.

The J gene is TRBJ2-5, the V gene TRBV29-1; D not certain. Germline values: CDR1 SQVTM, CDR2 ANQGSEA. V shed 0 bases and J shed 7 bases, with 9 bases lying between them. The CDR3 covers 12 residues. The CDR3 protein is CSVEDLRPTQYF. CDR3 sequence (DNA): TGCAGCGTTGAAGATCTTCGCCCGACCCAGTACTTC.

Ten or more counts support this clone. The chain has TRBV28 and TRBJ2-4; either TRBD1 or TRBD2 may supply D (5 bases each). The CDR3 has 11 amino acids. The germline CDR1 and CDR2 sequences are MDHEN and SYDVKM. V was trimmed by 4 bases and J by 11 bases, leaving 9 bases between them. The CDR3: CASSSRGVQYF. CDR3 in DNA: TGTGCCAGCAGTTCTCGAGGGGTTCAGTACTTC.

The sample holds a few counts of this clone. The J gene is TRBJ2-1, the V gene TRBV15; the match to TRBD2 covers 10 bases. V dropped 5 bases and J dropped 9; count of bases not matched to a gene: 16. CDR1 is LNHNV, CDR2 YYDKDF, per germline (reference sequence). This CDR3 is 17 amino acids long. The CDR3 sequence: CATSSRPLASGGTEQFF. The DNA for the CDR3 is TGTGCCACCAGCTCCCGCCCCTTGGCTAGCGGGGGCACTGAGCAGTTCTTC.

This chain links TRBV9 with TRBJ1-2; 7 nucleotides match TRBD1. V lost 1 base to trimming and J lost 1 base; unmatched junction nucleotides: 4. Germline V gene data show CDR1 as SGDLS and CDR2 as YYNGEE. This CDR3 spans 15 amino acids. CDR3: CASSVQGVGNYGYTF. CDR3 nucleotide sequence: TGTGCCAGCAGCGTACAGGGGGTGGGTAACTATGGCTACACCTTC.

This clone was seen a few times. The V call is TRBV7-2, the J call TRBJ2-7, with 7 bases matching TRBD1. This CDR3 region has 12 residues. Germline-derived CDR1 and CDR2 are SGHTA and FQGNSA. The V gene end was trimmed by 9 bases and the J gene end by 2 bases; junction bases not matched to a gene: 4. The CDR3 DNA follows: TGTGCCAGTACCCAGGGGGCCTACGAGCAGTACTTC. It translates to CASTQGAYEQYF. Combining the CDR3 with reference TRBV7-2 and TRBJ2-7 gives the whole variable domain GAGVSQSPSNKVTEKGKDVELRCDPISGHTALYWYRQSLGQGLEFLIYFQGNSAPDKSGLPSDRFSAERTGGSVSTLTIQRTQQEDSAVYLCASTQGAYEQYFGPGTRLTVT.

This sequence joins TRBV29-1 and TRBJ2-2; 7 bases map to TRBD2. This CDR3 has 13 residues. V was pared by 6 bases and J by 6 bases, with 7 bases of the junction left unmatched. Germline CDR1 reads SQVTM; CDR2 reads ANQGSEA. The CDR3 coding sequence is TGCAGCGTCCAGCGGGGTAGGGCCGGGGAGCTGTTTTTT. Residues: CSVQRGRAGELFF.